The next 27 T cell receptor beta chains were all read from a single sample in a study of T cell responses to AZD1222 COVID-19 vaccine. TCRdb's table, derived via immunoSEQ multiplex PCR, lists solely in-frame clones and lacks some. The repertoire has roughly 150,000 clones, 75% to 95% of them found once; the top ten carry 1.5% to 2%. The sequenced sample was peripheral blood, obtained on day 0 of AZD1222 vaccination. These receptors were taken from an adult in good health.

Only a few counts were recorded for this clone. This chain uses TRBV4-3 with TRBJ2-2; a possible D gene is TRBD1 (5 bases). This CDR3 has 14 residues. The V gene's germline CDR1 is LGHNA and CDR2 YSLEER. V gave up 3 bases and J gave up 6 bases, with 11 bases separating them. The CDR3 region has the DNA TGCGCCAGCAGCCAGGGGCTAGAATCCGGGGAGCTGTTTTTT. Its translation is CASSQGLESGELFF.

The chain's CDR3 is CASSTGARSSEAFF. DNA for the CDR3: TGTGCCAGCAGCACGGGGGCACGAAGCTCTGAAGCTTTCTTT. The chain has TRBV7-2 and TRBJ1-1, with a possible D match to TRBD1 (6 bases). The CDR3 contains 14 residues. V gave up 5 bases and J gave up 6 bases, with 16 bases separating them. CDR1 and CDR2 (germline): SGHTA, FQGNSA.

The chain's CDR3 is CASSLPGHQETQYF. In DNA form, the CDR3 reads TGTGCCAGCAGCTTACCGGGGCACCAAGAGACCCAGTACTTC. The chain combines TRBV13 with TRBJ2-5; TRBD1 or TRBD2 may be the D gene (5 bases each). Germline V gene sequence: CDR1 PRHDT, CDR2 FYEKMQ (reference sequence). The CDR3 is 14 residues long. The V end was cut by 2 bases, the J end by 0 bases, with 7 bases between.

The chain couples TRBV14 to TRBJ1-2; 8 bases align to TRBD1. The CDR3 loop spans 16 amino acids. The V and J ends lost 2 bases and 4 bases, in that order; junction bases with no gene match: 9. Looked up from germline, CDR1 is SGHDN and CDR2 is FVKESK. As DNA, the CDR3 is TGTGCCAGCAGCCAACGGACAGGGTGGGACGTCTATGGCTACACCTTC. Protein: CASSQRTGWDVYGYTF. Using reference TRBV14 and TRBJ1-2 for the parts outside the CDR3, the full variable domain is EAGVTQFPSHSVIEKGQTVTLRCDPISGHDNLYWYRRVMGKEIKFLLHFVKESKQDESGMPNNRFLAERTGGTYSTLKVQPAELEDSGVYFCASSQRTGWDVYGYTFGSGTRLTVV.

The chain employs TRBV7-9 and TRBJ2-7, with D perhaps matching TRBD1 or TRBD2 (5 bases each). V lost 6 bases and J lost 3, with 18 bases in between. Per germline, CDR1 SEHNR and CDR2 FQNEAQ (reference sequence). CDR3 length: 15 residues. CDR3 protein: CASRRTGTEHYEQYF. CDR3 in DNA: TGTGCCAGCAGGAGAACCGGGACCGAGCACTACGAGCAGTACTTC. Full variable domain (missing parts from reference TRBV7-9 and TRBJ2-7): DTGVSQNPRHKITKRGQNVTFRCDPISEHNRLYWYRQTLGQGPEFLTYFQNEAQLEKSRLLSDRFSAERPKGSFSTLEIQRTEQGDSAMYLCASRRTGTEHYEQYFGPGTRLTVT.

This chain connects TRBV20-1 to TRBJ2-3; possibly TRBD1 or TRBD2 for D (6 bases each). Germline V gene lookup returns CDR1 DFQATT and CDR2 SNEGSKA (reference sequence). The V end was cut by 3 bases, the J end by 4 bases, with 20 bases between. The CDR3 spans 16 residues. The CDR3 loop is CSASMGGSFNADTQYF. The CDR3 DNA sequence: TGCAGTGCTAGTATGGGGGGCAGTTTTAACGCAGATACGCAGTATTTT.

This chain links TRBV28 with TRBJ2-7; weak D call: TRBD1 (6 bases). The length of the CDR3 is 13 residues. Trimming shortened V by 3 bases and J by 6 bases, and 12 bases separated the two germline ends. Per germline, CDR1 MDHEN and CDR2 SYDVKM. This CDR3 is CASSFTGFPEQYF. The CDR3 bases are TGTGCCAGCAGTTTTACAGGGTTCCCCGAGCAGTACTTC.

The V gene is TRBV9, the J gene TRBJ1-1, with a tentative D call TRBD1 (5 bases). The V gene lost 3 bases and the J gene lost 4 bases, with 16 bases spanning the gap. Germline CDR1 and CDR2: SGDLS and YYNGEE. This CDR3 spans 15 amino acids. CDR3 bases: TGTGCCAGCAGCGCAAACCGGGACTTCAGCACTGAAGCTTTCTTT. Its translation is CASSANRDFSTEAFF.

This clone was recorded a few times. The rearrangement uses TRBV2 and TRBJ2-7; TRBD2 agrees at 8 bases. V lost 4 bases, J lost 4 bases, and 9 bases stayed unmatched. This CDR3 region has 15 residues. Germline V gene data show CDR1 as SNHLY and CDR2 as FYNNEI. CDR3 DNA: TGTGCCAGCAGTGCTGAAGCGGGAGAGGAGTACGAGCAGTACTTC. As protein: CASSAEAGEEYEQYF.

The chain has TRBV6-2 or TRBV6-3 and TRBJ1-5; D gene ambiguous. The V gene's germline CDR1 is MNHEY and CDR2 SVGEGT. The CDR3 covers 19 residues. V was cut by 1 base and J by 0 bases, with 19 bases left in between. CDR3 loop: CASSYWDPADYYSNQPQHF. As DNA, the CDR3 is TGTGCCAGCAGTTACTGGGATCCAGCCGATTATTATAGCAATCAGCCCCAGCATTTT.

The chain recombines TRBV2 with TRBJ2-7; D not resolved. Trimming removed 7 bases at V and 2 bases at J, with 12 bases between. CDR3 length: 13 amino acids. Germline lookup yields CDR1 SNHLY and CDR2 FYNNEI. CDR3 loop: CASKTDQTYEQYF. The CDR3 region has the DNA TGTGCCAGCAAAACTGATCAAACCTACGAGCAGTACTTC.

This sequence joins TRBV28 and TRBJ2-7; D may be TRBD1 (5 bases). The CDR3 loop spans 15 amino acids. Between the trimmed V and J ends, which lost 4 bases and 0 bases, there was a span of 13 bases. Germline-derived CDR1 and CDR2 are MDHEN and SYDVKM. CDR3 coding DNA: TGTGCCAGCAGTTCCCCCGACAGACCCTCCTACGAGCAGTACTTC. Translation: CASSSPDRPSYEQYF.

The V and J genes are TRBV4-2 and TRBJ1-6, with a tentative D call TRBD1 (6 bases). The CDR3 has 15 residues. Between the trimmed V and J ends, which lost 0 bases and 8 bases, there was a span of 11 bases. The germline V gene encodes CDR1 LGHNA and CDR2 YNFKEQ. CDR3 loop: CASSQDWGPDSPLHF. The CDR3 DNA reads TGTGCCAGCAGCCAAGACTGGGGGCCGGATTCACCCCTCCACTTT.

The chain employs TRBV12-3 or TRBV12-4 and TRBJ2-5; weak D call: TRBD2 (5 bases). Trimming took 8 bases from V and 4 from J, leaving 14 bases between them. The CDR3 sequence is 13 residues long. This CDR3 is CASQLREGETQYF. CDR3 DNA sequence: TGTGCCAGCCAATTGAGGGAAGGAGAGACCCAGTACTTC.

The chain is built from TRBV2 and TRBJ1-4; no definite D call. CDR3 length: 12 residues. Germline V gives CDR1 SNHLY, CDR2 FYNNEI. V lost 3 bases to trimming and J lost 8 bases, with 7 bases between them. Written as DNA, the CDR3 is TGTGCCAGCAGTGATCGCGGGGAAAAACTGTTTTTT. Translation gives CASSDRGEKLFF.

This clone appeared once. This chain uses TRBV7-9 with TRBJ1-3, with unresolved D. The CDR3 consists of 16 residues. CDR1 is SEHNR, CDR2 FQNEAQ, per germline (reference sequence). Trimming removed 2 bases from V and 1 base from J, with 12 bases in between. The CDR3 DNA reads as TGTGCCAGCAGCTTATCACCGGGATCTTCTGGAAACACCATATATTTT. It is translated as CASSLSPGSSGNTIYF.

The chain recombines TRBV19 with TRBJ2-3; 12 nucleotides align to TRBD1. The CDR3 is 16 amino acids. Trimming at V came to 4 bases and at J to 10 bases, leaving 12 bases not matched to a gene. Germline V gene sequence: CDR1 LNHDA, CDR2 SQIVND (reference sequence). CDR3 sequence reads: CASSTPPGTGGPPQYF. DNA for the CDR3: TGTGCCAGTAGTACCCCCCCCGGGACAGGGGGCCCCCCGCAGTATTTT.

V gene TRBV6-5 combines with J gene TRBJ1-1, with D unresolved. The V gene's germline CDR1 is MNHEY and CDR2 SVGAGI. This CDR3 contains 11 residues. Trimming cost V 7 bases and J 11 bases, with 14 bases left between them. The CDR3 protein is CASIRREDAFF. As DNA, the CDR3 is TGTGCCAGCATCAGGAGGGAGGATGCTTTCTTT.

The CDR3 nucleotides read TGTGCCAGCAGCCGGACAGGGGCGGCTGGTAATCAGCCCCAGCATTTT. Residues: CASSRTGAAGNQPQHF. The chain is built from TRBV28 and TRBJ1-5; 9 nucleotides match TRBD1. The CDR3 totals 16 residues. With 6 bases clipped from V and 4 bases from J, the junction kept 10 bases outside the gene matches. Germline CDR1 reads MDHEN; CDR2 reads SYDVKM.

The chain is built from TRBV25-1 and TRBJ1-5; the D gene is possibly TRBD1 (5 bases). CDR3 length equals 15 residues. Trimming left V 5 bases short and J 0 bases short, with 11 bases between. Per the germline V gene, CDR1 is MGHDK and CDR2 is SYGVNS. CDR3 region: CASSPTGNSNQPQHF. The CDR3, as DNA: TGTGCCAGCAGTCCCACAGGTAATAGCAATCAGCCCCAGCATTTT.

The V and J genes are TRBV6-5 and TRBJ2-7, with D possibly being TRBD2 (5 bases). With 5 bases removed from V and 1 base from J, the gap between germline ends came to 15 bases. CDR3 length: 15 residues. CDR1 MNHEY and CDR2 SVGAGI come from the germline V gene. The CDR3 region is CASSLILTGSYEQYF. The CDR3 DNA is TGTGCCAGCAGTCTGATCTTAACGGGGTCCTACGAGCAGTACTTC.

The chain has TRBV29-1 and TRBJ2-7; 13 nucleotides line up with TRBD2. CDR3 length: 14 residues. The V gene's germline CDR1 is SQVTM and CDR2 ANQGSEA. V lost 6 bases and J lost 0; bases outside the gene matches: 2. CDR3 amino acids: CSVGTSGVSYEQYF. In DNA form, the CDR3 reads TGCAGCGTGGGGACTAGCGGGGTCTCCTACGAGCAGTACTTC.

The gene calls are TRBV20-1 and TRBJ2-7; D is uncertain. This CDR3 has 10 residues. Germline V gene lookup returns CDR1 DFQATT and CDR2 SNEGSKA (reference sequence). The germline V and J ends were trimmed by 7 bases and 7 bases, with 11 bases remaining between them. CDR3 region: CSVFGSEQYF. CDR3 sequence (DNA): TGCAGTGTGTTCGGAAGTGAGCAGTACTTC.

The rearrangement links TRBV19 to TRBJ1-2, with D possibly TRBD1 on 5 matching bases. The CDR3 consists of 16 residues. Germline assignment: CDR1 LNHDA and CDR2 SQIVND (reference sequence). With 3 bases removed from V and 3 bases from J, the gap between germline ends came to 17 bases. Here the CDR3 reads CASSMAYRGADYGYTF. Written as DNA, the CDR3 is TGTGCCAGTAGTATGGCCTACCGGGGCGCAGACTATGGCTACACCTTC. Combining the CDR3 with reference TRBV19 and TRBJ1-2 gives the whole variable domain DGGITQSPKYLFRKEGQNVTLSCEQNLNHDAMYWYRQDPGQGLRLIYYSQIVNDFQKGDIAEGYSVSREKKESFPLTVTSAQKNPTAFYLCASSMAYRGADYGYTFGSGTRLTVV.

The chain combines TRBV12-3 or TRBV12-4 with TRBJ2-1; D might be TRBD2 (5 bases). V was trimmed by 8 bases and J by 8 bases, leaving 16 bases between them. This CDR3 has 13 residues. The CDR3 DNA follows: TGTGCCAGCTTAGGAATCCTCGGGGATGAGCAGTTCTTC. This sequence encodes CASLGILGDEQFF.

The chain has TRBV11-2 and TRBJ1-4, with D perhaps matching TRBD1 (6 bases). Trimming pared 5 bases from V and 5 bases from J, leaving 12 bases between. The CDR3 has 14 amino acids. Germline-derived CDR1 and CDR2 are SGHAT and FQNNGV. The CDR3 region is CASSTTGRNEKLFF. The CDR3, as DNA: TGTGCCAGCAGCACGACAGGAAGGAATGAAAAACTGTTTTTT.

The V call is TRBV14, the J call TRBJ1-2; D remains unclear. CDR1 SGHDN and CDR2 FVKESK come from the germline V gene. Trimming removed 4 bases at V and 7 bases at J, with 10 bases between. This CDR3 has 12 amino acids. CDR3 bases: TGTGCCAGCAGCCGCACAGTATCTGGCTACACCTTC. Amino acids: CASSRTVSGYTF. Based on the CDR3 plus reference TRBV14 and TRBJ1-2, the full variable domain is EAGVTQFPSHSVIEKGQTVTLRCDPISGHDNLYWYRRVMGKEIKFLLHFVKESKQDESGMPNNRFLAERTGGTYSTLKVQPAELEDSGVYFCASSRTVSGYTFGSGTRLTVV.